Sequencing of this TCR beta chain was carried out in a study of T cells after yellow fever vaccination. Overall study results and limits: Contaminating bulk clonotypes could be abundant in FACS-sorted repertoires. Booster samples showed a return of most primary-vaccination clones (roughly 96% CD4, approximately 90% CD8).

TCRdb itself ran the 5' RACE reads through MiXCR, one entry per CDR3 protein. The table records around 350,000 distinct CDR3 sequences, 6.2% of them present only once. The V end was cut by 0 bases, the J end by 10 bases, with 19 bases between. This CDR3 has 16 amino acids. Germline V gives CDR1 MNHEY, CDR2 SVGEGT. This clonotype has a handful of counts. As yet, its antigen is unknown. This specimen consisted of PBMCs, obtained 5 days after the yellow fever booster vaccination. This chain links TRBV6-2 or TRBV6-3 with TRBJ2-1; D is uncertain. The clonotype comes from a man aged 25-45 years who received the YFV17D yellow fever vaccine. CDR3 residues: CASSYSWLDRGREQFF. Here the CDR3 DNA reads TGTGCCAGCAGTTACTCTTGGCTAGATCGCGGCAGGGAGCAGTTCTTC.